The clone carrying this TCR beta chain showed up many times. Antigen specificity is unknown. Each TCR beta library was made by quantitative 5'-RACE that incorporated molecular barcodes. TCRdb independently ran MiXCR on the 5' RACE reads; one entry per CDR3 protein. Of approximately 540,000 distinct CDR3 sequences listed, roughly 13% were seen once; the top ten hold almost 7%. This CDR3 spans 13 amino acids. V was cut by 4 bases and J by 4 bases, with 11 bases left in between. Germline V gives CDR1 SGHRS, CDR2 YFSETQ. The entry originates in a study of CD8 T cells in ankylosing spondylitis. Broader study findings: Certain motif variants had earlier appeared in reactive arthritis synovial fluid and blood. A TCR beta motif made of eight highly homologous variants seemed typical of ankylosing spondylitis blood. CD8+ disease-linked clones were present at relatively low frequencies in blood. Reports say disease-linked clones showed up significantly more in matched ankylosing spondylitis synovial fluid.

Input material: blood, either unsorted or a sorted T cell fraction (not recorded which). The chain couples TRBV5-1 to TRBJ1-1; no firm D call. The origin of this receptor is a male donor with ankylosing spondylitis. CDR3 in amino acids: CASSPGPGTEAFF. The CDR3 nucleotides are TGCGCCAGCAGCCCCGGGCCCGGCACTGAAGCTTTCTTT. Full variable domain (remainder filled in from reference TRBV5-1 and TRBJ1-1): KAGVTQTPRYLIKTRGQQVTLSCSPISGHRSVSWYQQTPGQGLQFLFEYFSETQRNKGNFPGRFSGRQFSNSRSEMNVSTLELGDSALYLCASSPGPGTEAFFGQGTRLTVV.